The clone carrying this T cell receptor (beta chain) was seen a few times. Its antigen is unidentified. The V gene's germline CDR1 is KGHSH and CDR2 LQKENI. The CDR3 contains 16 residues. V lost 3 bases and J lost 3, with 16 bases in between. These data originate in a study of T cells after yellow fever vaccination. Overall study: The SMART-Seq v4 Ultra Low Input method served to prepare the low-cell-number fractions. Study-wide results and limits: A large majority of primary-vaccination clones showed up again after the booster (96% CD4, around 90% CD8).

The authors made TCR cDNA by 5'RACE template switching, adding a universal primer site and UMIs. TCRdb re-derived calls from the 5' RACE reads in MiXCR, one entry per CDR3 protein. The sample consists of 450,000 to 550,000 distinct CDR3 sequences, about 19% of them appearing once. The gene calls are TRBV18 and TRBJ2-3; D not certain. This specimen was PBMCs, taken 15 days after the yellow fever booster vaccination. This TCR derives from a man between 25 and 39 years old who received the YFV17D yellow fever vaccine. CDR3 in DNA: TGTGCCAGCTCACCGCAAGCTGGCCTCAGGACAGATACGCAGTATTTT. This translates into CASSPQAGLRTDTQYF.